The present TCR beta chain was sequenced within a study of Ad26.COV2.S vaccination and SARS-CoV-2 variants. The wider study: A participant enrolled in the COV1001 Ad26.COV2.S trial arm provided the sample.

Treatment: roughly 19 received Ad26.COV2.S at low or high dose, single or two shots; about five received placebo; per-sample allocation not given. Vaccine and placebo recipients were sampled on day 63 after the first injection. Donation came from an adult in Boston who was aged 18-55 years. Vaccine was an Ad26 vector expressing Wuhan-strain SARS-CoV-2 spike. J gave up 2 bases and V 0 bases, and 6 bases lay outside the gene matches. The CDR3 contains 17 residues. CDR1 and CDR2 (germline): MNHNS, SASEGT. TCRdb keeps only in-frame clones here, not all; method: immunoSEQ multiplex PCR. Counted here are fewer than 400,000 clones, roughly nine tenths occurring once; the ten biggest clones make up around 3.4%.

V usage is TRBV6-1 and J usage is TRBJ1-5; 8 bases are a match to TRBD1. The material sequenced was peripheral blood, taken in a trial of Ad26.COV2.S vaccine versus placebo. This clonotype was sampled from a person aged 18-60 years who received the Ad26.COV2.S COVID-19 vaccine or a placebo. The CDR3 spells CASSEAWTGRGNQPQHF. CDR3 DNA sequence: TGTGCCAGCAGTGAAGCCTGGACAGGGAGGGGCAATCAGCCCCAGCATTTT.